A selection of T cell receptor beta chains follows, all from one sample in a study of shared clonotypes between healthy human individuals. The table came from immunoSEQ multiplex PCR; TCRdb's copy has only in-frame clones and leaves some out. The table lists about 580,000 clones, about 98% of them singletons. Sample: naive CD8+ T cells sorted from blood. These receptors were taken from a young man in good health. Both conserved end residues are part of each CDR3. Each record gives: CDR3 protein, CDR3 DNA, J gene, D gene, clone size, CDR3 length, V gene. The D gene is left open where the match is weak. Some rows have no size entry. The others give once, few or many, or a class for an expanded clone.

CASSFIQEETQYF | TGTGCCAGCAGTTTCATCCAAGAAGAGACCCAGTACTTC | TRBJ2-5 | - | - | 13 | TRBV28
CASSLEVAAYNEQFF | TGTGCCAGCAGCTTGGAGGTAGCGGCCTACAATGAGCAGTTCTTC | TRBJ2-1 | - | once | 15 | TRBV5-4
CASSLTLGLVNTGELFF | TGTGCCAGCAGTTTAACTCTCGGGCTGGTAAACACCGGGGAGCTGTTTTTT | TRBJ2-2 | - | - | 17 | TRBV27
CASSLVAGTTDTQYF | TGTGCCAGCAGCTTAGTAGCGGGAACCACAGATACGCAGTATTTT | TRBJ2-3 | TRBD2 | - | 15 | TRBV7-8
CASSLYPLGLPYGYTF | TGTGCCAGCAGCCTCTACCCTCTCGGACTTCCCTATGGCTACACCTTC | TRBJ1-2 | - | - | 16 | TRBV14
CATSNPDRTDTQYF | TGTGCCACCTCTAATCCCGACCGCACAGATACGCAGTATTTT | TRBJ2-3 | - | - | 14 | TRBV5-4
CASSPWGKEQFF | TGTGCCAGCAGCCCCTGGGGAAAAGAGCAGTTCTTC | TRBJ2-1 | - | once | 12 | TRBV11-2
CSVESTGFEGQETQYF | TGCAGCGTTGAGAGTACAGGGTTTGAGGGACAAGAGACCCAGTACTTC | TRBJ2-5 | - | - | 16 | TRBV29-1
CASSLGGGSPYEQYF | TGTGCCAGCAGCTTAGGCGGGGGATCCCCCTACGAGCAGTACTTC | TRBJ2-7 | TRBD2 | - | 15 | TRBV11-2
CATAGQAPEKLFF | TGTGCCACAGCAGGACAGGCCCCAGAAAAACTGTTTTTT | TRBJ1-4 | TRBD1 | - | 13 | TRBV2
CASSFTLSGEAGYTF | TGTGCCAGCAGTTTTACCCTCTCGGGGGAGGCGGGCTACACCTTC | TRBJ1-2 | - | - | 15 | TRBV27
CASAQGLGEETQYF | TGCGCCAGCGCACAGGGGCTTGGGGAAGAGACCCAGTACTTC | TRBJ2-5 | TRBD1 | - | 14 | TRBV5-1
CASTDPGNEQFF | TGTGCCAGCACCGACCCCGGGAATGAGCAGTTCTTC | TRBJ2-1 | - | - | 12 | TRBV5-6
CASSLEDSTEAFF | TGTGCCAGCAGCTTAGAAGACAGCACTGAAGCTTTCTTT | TRBJ1-1 | - | - | 13 | TRBV7-8
CASMPTVRREGRETQYF | TGTGCCAGTATGCCCACGGTGAGGCGGGAGGGCCGGGAGACCCAGTACTTC | TRBJ2-5 | TRBD2 | once | 17 | TRBV19
CASSVEGGTEAFF | TGTGCCAGCAGCGTAGAAGGTGGGACTGAAGCTTTCTTT | TRBJ1-1 | - | - | 13 | TRBV9
CATGMGAGQPQHF | TGTGCCACCGGGATGGGCGCGGGACAGCCCCAGCATTTT | TRBJ1-5 | - | once | 13 | TRBV7-9
CASSLTILRGSYEQYF | TGTGCCAGCAGCTTAACAATCTTGAGGGGGTCCTACGAGCAGTACTTC | TRBJ2-7 | - | - | 16 | TRBV7-9
CASSFSRLAGAGETQYF | TGTGCCAGCAGTTTTAGCCGACTAGCGGGAGCCGGCGAGACCCAGTACTTC | TRBJ2-5 | TRBD2 | - | 17 | TRBV28
CSVETGDSYEQYF | TGCAGCGTCGAGACAGGGGACTCCTACGAGCAGTACTTC | TRBJ2-7 | TRBD1 | - | 13 | TRBV29-1
CASSGKGYTF | TGTGCCAGCAGCGGGAAGGGCTACACCTTC | TRBJ1-2 | - | - | 10 | TRBV9
CASSLETVSYNEQFF | TGTGCCAGCAGCTTAGAGACTGTTTCCTACAATGAGCAGTTCTTC | TRBJ2-1 | - | - | 15 | TRBV7-9
CASSTSRALDTQYF | TGTGCCAGTAGTACATCAAGGGCCCTAGATACGCAGTATTTT | TRBJ2-3 | - | - | 14 | TRBV19
CASSPPGVGSYEQYF | TGTGCCAGCAGCCCTCCCGGAGTGGGGTCCTACGAGCAGTACTTC | TRBJ2-7 | - | - | 15 | TRBV7-9
CASSFPDQHEQFF | TGTGCCAGCAGCTTCCCAGACCAGCATGAGCAGTTCTTC | TRBJ2-1 | - | - | 13 | TRBV7-9
CASSLGQGAYGYTF | TGCGCCAGCAGCTTGGGTCAGGGGGCGTATGGCTACACCTTC | TRBJ1-2 | TRBD1 | - | 14 | TRBV5-1
CSVEGGTSTEAFF | TGCAGCGTTGAAGGCGGGACATCCACTGAAGCTTTCTTT | TRBJ1-1 | - | - | 13 | TRBV29-1
CASSSRDRGHDEQFF | TGTGCCAGCAGTTCCCGGGACAGGGGGCATGATGAGCAGTTCTTC | TRBJ2-1 | TRBD1 | once | 15 | TRBV5-4
CASSLEYTYYEQYF | TGTGCCAGCAGCTTGGAGTACACGTACTACGAGCAGTACTTC | TRBJ2-7 | - | - | 14 | TRBV5-8
CAISESRTGGYGYTF | TGTGCCATCAGTGAGTCTCGGACAGGGGGATATGGCTACACCTTC | TRBJ1-2 | TRBD1 | - | 15 | TRBV10-3
CASSLDYAYEQYF | TGTGCCAGCAGCTTAGATTATGCCTACGAGCAGTACTTC | TRBJ2-7 | - | - | 13 | TRBV7-9
CASNPEGLAGGAFF | TGCGCCAGCAACCCCGAGGGCCTGGCAGGGGGAGCTTTCTTT | TRBJ1-1 | TRBD1 | - | 14 | TRBV4-1
CASSPYGGTNEKLFF | TGTGCCAGCTCACCATACGGGGGTACTAATGAAAAACTGTTTTTT | TRBJ1-4 | - | - | 15 | TRBV18
CSVVGLAEYNEQFF | TGCAGCGTTGTGGGGCTAGCTGAGTACAATGAGCAGTTCTTC | TRBJ2-1 | - | - | 14 | TRBV29-1
CASSQGLAGAETQYF | TGTGCCAGCAGTCAGGGGCTAGCGGGAGCGGAGACCCAGTACTTC | TRBJ2-5 | TRBD2 | - | 15 | TRBV6-5
CASSLEQGYNEQFF | TGTGCCAGCAGCTTGGAACAGGGCTACAATGAGCAGTTCTTC | TRBJ2-1 | - | - | 14 | TRBV5-6
CASSAAGTGGPSTDTQYF | TGTGCCAGCAGCGCGGCCGGGACAGGGGGCCCTAGCACAGATACGCAGTATTTT | TRBJ2-3 | TRBD1 | - | 18 | TRBV11-3
CASSYSTGFAGELFF | TGTGCCAGCAGTTACTCGACAGGGTTTGCCGGGGAGCTGTTTTTT | TRBJ2-2 | TRBD1 | - | 15 | TRBV6-5
CASSQPSGGQPQHF | TGCGCCAGCAGCCAACCCAGCGGGGGCCAGCCCCAGCATTTT | TRBJ1-5 | - | - | 14 | TRBV4-1
CASSFGTDYEQYF | TGTGCCAGCAGCTTCGGGACAGACTACGAGCAGTACTTC | TRBJ2-7 | TRBD1 | - | 13 | TRBV7-9
CASSFTPGRNEQFF | TGTGCCAGCAGCTTTACCCCGGGGCGCAATGAGCAGTTCTTC | TRBJ2-1 | - | - | 14 | TRBV7-9
CASSLKDPYEQYF | TGTGCCAGCAGTTTAAAGGACCCCTACGAGCAGTACTTC | TRBJ2-7 | - | - | 13 | TRBV27
CASSLSLIHEQYF | TGTGCCAGCAGCTTGTCGTTAATTCACGAGCAGTACTTC | TRBJ2-7 | - | once | 13 | TRBV5-6
CAWSWVVGEQYF | TGTGCCTGGAGTTGGGTTGTCGGCGAGCAGTACTTC | TRBJ2-7 | - | - | 12 | TRBV30
CASSLSRQPQEKLFF | TGTGCCAGCAGTTTATCGCGGCAGCCCCAAGAAAAACTGTTTTTT | TRBJ1-4 | - | - | 15 | TRBV27
CASSIGFRGNQPQHF | TGTGCCAGTAGTATAGGATTTAGGGGCAATCAGCCCCAGCATTTT | TRBJ1-5 | - | - | 15 | TRBV19
CASSHDRTGGAEAFF | TGCGCCAGCAGCCACGACCGGACAGGGGGCGCTGAAGCTTTCTTT | TRBJ1-1 | TRBD1 | - | 15 | TRBV4-1
CASSDKATGRYEQYF | TGTGCCAGCAGTGACAAGGCCACGGGCCGCTACGAGCAGTACTTC | TRBJ2-7 | - | - | 15 | TRBV6-1
CASSDLGGGYEQYF | TGTGCCAGCAGCGACCTCGGAGGGGGCTACGAGCAGTACTTC | TRBJ2-7 | - | - | 14 | TRBV2
CASSLGFGLDGYTF | TGTGCCAGCAGTTTGGGATTTGGGCTCGATGGCTACACCTTC | TRBJ1-2 | - | - | 14 | TRBV6-6
CASSVGVSSTDTQYF | TGTGCCAGCAGTGTCGGGGTGTCTAGCACAGATACGCAGTATTTT | TRBJ2-3 | - | - | 15 | TRBV5-4
CSVRDGRNRELFF | TGCAGCGTCCGGGATGGGAGGAACCGGGAGCTGTTTTTT | TRBJ2-2 | - | - | 13 | TRBV29-1
CASSPFRGGTEAFF | TGCGCCAGCAGCCCTTTCCGGGGGGGTACTGAAGCTTTCTTT | TRBJ1-1 | - | - | 14 | TRBV4-3
CASRRAPYNEQFF | TGTGCCAGCCGGAGGGCCCCCTACAATGAGCAGTTCTTC | TRBJ2-1 | - | - | 13 | TRBV14